The clone carrying this TCR beta chain was counted a single time. The data stem from a study of blood T cell repertoires in COVID-19. Across the study: Acute-phase and convalescent COVID-19 samples originated in the United States, Italy and Spain.

In the original analysis: Estimates of nucleated cell counts were drawn from the amplification of reference gene primers. The method was immunoSEQ multiplex PCR; TCRdb's version includes in-frame clones alone and lacks a portion of them. That table supplies the V and J calls and clone size; D and trimming were determined from the DNA. Altogether some 350,000 clones are present, 83% being singletons, with the ten largest covering 2.5% to 3%. Looked up from germline, CDR1 is SGHTA and CDR2 is FQGNSA. V was trimmed by 3 bases and J by 8 bases, leaving 13 bases between them. The CDR3 is made up of 14 amino acids.

This sequence originates from a man younger than 40 with active or convalescent COVID-19. Sequencing was performed on peripheral blood. This chain joins TRBV7-2 and TRBJ1-4, with unresolved D. CDR3 in DNA: TGTGCCAGCAGCTTCGGGGAAGGAAAGGAAAAACTGTTTTTT. Its translation: CASSFGEGKEKLFF.